The 21 T cell receptor beta chains given below trace back to one sample, sequenced in a study of T cell changes during pregnancy in multiple sclerosis. TCRdb keeps only in-frame clones here, not all; method: immunoSEQ multiplex PCR. The repertoire consists of around 70,000 clones, with roughly 94% occurring once and the leading ten covering 0.58%. The sequenced sample was peripheral blood, obtained in the third trimester of pregnancy. These receptors were collected from a female donor with multiple sclerosis, enrolled in a pregnancy study.

A single count supports this clone. The chain links TRBV7-9 to TRBJ1-2, with a weak D call TRBD1 (6 bases). The length of the CDR3 is 15 residues. V lost 1 base to trimming and J lost 0 bases, with 9 bases between them. Per the germline V gene, CDR1 is SEHNR and CDR2 is FQNEAQ (reference sequence). The CDR3 nucleotides are TGTGCCAGCAGCTTAGGATCAGGGGCTAACTATGGCTACACCTTC. Its protein is CASSLGSGANYGYTF.

The chain uses TRBV27 and TRBJ2-3; 7 bases agree with TRBD2. Germline CDR1 reads MNHEY; CDR2 reads SMNVEV (reference sequence). Trimming removed 5 bases from V and 1 base from J; junction bases left unmatched: 3. The CDR3 extends over 14 amino acids. CDR3 nucleotides: TGTGCCAGCAGTCTCGGACTAGGCACAGATACGCAGTATTTT. It is translated as CASSLGLGTDTQYF.

The chain employs TRBV14 and TRBJ1-3, with D maybe TRBD1 (5 bases). In germline, CDR1 is SGHDN, CDR2 FVKESK. The CDR3 loop spans 18 amino acids. The V and J ends lost 0 bases and 0 bases respectively, with 15 bases between them. Here the CDR3 DNA reads TGTGCCAGCAGCCAAGATGTCAGACAGACTCTCTCTGGAAACACCATATATTTT. Its protein product is CASSQDVRQTLSGNTIYF.

The count of this clone is one. The rearrangement joins TRBV2 to TRBJ2-7; TRBD2 agrees at 10 bases. CDR1 and CDR2 (germline): SNHLY, FYNNEI. This CDR3 has 14 residues. V trimming: 7 bases; J trimming: 3 bases; junction bases outside the gene matches: 6. The chain's CDR3 is CASIRRTSGYEQYF. The DNA for the CDR3 is TGTGCCAGCATTCGCCGGACTAGCGGCTACGAGCAGTACTTC. The full variable domain, completed using reference TRBV2 and TRBJ2-7, is EPEVTQTPSHQVTQMGQEVILRCVPISNHLYFYWYRQILGQKVEFLVSFYNNEISEKSEIFDDQFSVERPDGSNFTLKIRSTKLEDSAMYFCASIRRTSGYEQYFGPGTRLTVT.

CDR3 amino acids: CASSYGAFSYNEQFF. The CDR3 DNA is TGTGCCAGCAGTTACGGAGCCTTTTCCTACAATGAGCAGTTCTTC. J is TRBJ2-1 and V is TRBV6-5; D unclear. Trimming cost V 2 bases and J 1 base, with 9 bases left between them. CDR1 MNHEY and CDR2 SVGAGI come from the germline V gene. This CDR3 contains 15 residues.

The rearrangement uses TRBV7-9 and TRBJ2-1; 8 bases are a match to TRBD2. CDR1 SEHNR and CDR2 FQNEAQ come from the germline V gene (reference sequence). After removal of 6 bases from V and 5 bases from J, the junction contained 6 bases not matched to a gene. The CDR3 runs 14 residues. The CDR3 DNA sequence: TGTGCCAGCAGAGCGGGGGCGGCTAACAATGAGCAGTTCTTC. The encoded protein is CASRAGAANNEQFF.

V gene TRBV27 combines with J gene TRBJ1-1, with 10 positions matching TRBD1. The CDR3 length is 15 residues. The ends lost 6 bases at V and 3 bases at J; junction bases unmatched: 7. CDR1 is MNHEY and CDR2 is SMNVEV in the germline V gene (reference sequence). The CDR3 nucleotides read TGTGCCAGCAGAAGACAGGGGGCGCGGGACACTGAAGCTTTCTTT. Translation gives CASRRQGARDTEAFF.

The gene calls are TRBV10-2 and TRBJ2-7; TRBD1 aligns across 9 bases. In germline, CDR1 is WSHSY, CDR2 SAAADI. The CDR3 covers 13 residues. The V and J ends lost 7 bases and 2 bases, in that order; junction bases with no gene match: 3. This chain's CDR3 is CASIGQGPYEQYF. The CDR3 nucleotides are TGCGCCAGCATCGGACAGGGGCCCTACGAGCAGTACTTC.

This clone is a singleton in its sample. This chain connects TRBV9 to TRBJ1-1; 7 positions agree with TRBD1. Germline V gene lookup returns CDR1 SGDLS and CDR2 YYNGEE. Trimming at V came to 4 bases and at J to 8 bases, leaving 5 bases not matched to a gene. The CDR3 runs 12 residues. CDR3 protein: CASSPGQTEAFF. In DNA, the CDR3 is TGTGCCAGCAGCCCGGGACAGACAGAAGCTTTCTTT.

The CDR3 loop is CAWSFSPGTEAFF. CDR3 DNA: TGTGCCTGGAGTTTCAGTCCTGGCACTGAAGCTTTCTTT. The V call is TRBV30, the J call TRBJ1-1, with unresolved D. CDR3 size: 13 residues. The V end was cut by 2 bases, the J end by 4 bases, with 11 bases between. Germline CDR1 and CDR2: GTSNPN and SVGIG (reference sequence).

The gene calls are TRBV10-2 and TRBJ1-1; 7 nucleotides line up with TRBD1. This CDR3 comprises 17 residues. Germline CDR1 WSHSY, CDR2 SAAADI. The V and J ends lost 3 bases and 2 bases, in that order; junction bases with no gene match: 12. In DNA, the CDR3 is TGCGCCAGCAGTGACCGACAGGGTAGGATTCGAAACACTGAAGCTTTCTTT. Translated, it gives CASSDRQGRIRNTEAFF.

The chain combines TRBV6-1 with TRBJ2-5, with TRBD1 matching over 9 bases. Looked up from germline, CDR1 is MNHNS and CDR2 is SASEGT. This CDR3 spans 17 amino acids. After removal of 0 bases from V and 0 bases from J, the junction contained 5 bases not matched to a gene. CDR3 nucleotide sequence: TGTGCCAGCAGTGAAGCCCGTGGACAGGGGTACCAAGAGACCCAGTACTTC. Translation gives CASSEARGQGYQETQYF.

The genes are TRBV12-5 and TRBJ2-2, with 9 bases fitting TRBD1. Unmatched junction bases numbered 5, after V lost 9 bases and J lost 3 bases. The CDR3 is 14 residues long. In germline, CDR1 is LGHNT, CDR2 FRNRAP. The CDR3 sequence: CASGQGTDTGELFF. The CDR3 nucleotides read TGTGCTAGCGGACAGGGGACGGACACCGGGGAGCTGTTTTTT.

The chain has TRBV4-3 and TRBJ2-5; a possible D gene is TRBD2 (6 bases). V lost 0 bases and J lost 1, with 15 bases in between. Germline values: CDR1 LGHNA, CDR2 YSLEER. The CDR3 loop spans 17 amino acids. CDR3 region: CASSQDIRTNRQETQYF. Written as DNA, the CDR3 is TGCGCCAGCAGCCAAGATATCCGGACTAACCGCCAAGAGACCCAGTACTTC.

V and J are TRBV4-1 and TRBJ1-2; no definite D call. CDR3 length: 15 amino acids. The germline V and J ends were trimmed by 2 bases and 4 bases, with 14 bases remaining between them. Germline CDR1 MGHRA, CDR2 YSYEKL. Written as DNA, the CDR3 is TGCGCCAGCAGCCAAATCCCGGGGAGGATCTATGGCTACACCTTC. This codes for CASSQIPGRIYGYTF.

The rearrangement joins TRBV7-3 to TRBJ2-5, with 9 bases aligning to TRBD2. The germline V gene has CDR1 SGHTA and CDR2 FQGTGA. This CDR3 has 13 amino acids. Unmatched junction bases numbered 4, after V lost 2 bases and J lost 9 bases. In nucleotides, the CDR3 is TGTGCCAGCAGCTTAGGCGGGGGGGCTTCCCAGTACTTC. This sequence encodes CASSLGGGASQYF.

The chain joins TRBV6-6 to TRBJ2-5, with a weak D call TRBD2 (5 bases). Trimming stripped 5 bases from V and 13 bases from J, with 20 bases between. Per the germline V gene, CDR1 is MNHNY and CDR2 is SVGAGI (reference sequence). The CDR3 has 13 amino acids. This chain's CDR3 is CASSPKDAGLRYF. DNA of the CDR3: TGTGCCAGCAGTCCCAAGGACGCGGGCCTGAGGTACTTC.

The chain combines TRBV2 with TRBJ1-6, with 10 bases matching TRBD1. V gave up 1 base and J gave up 10 bases; unmatched junction bases: 7. Germline CDR1 reads SNHLY; CDR2 reads FYNNEI. This CDR3 has 16 residues. The CDR3 DNA follows: TGTGCCAGCAGTGAAGAAATGACAGGGGGCGGGTCACCCCTCCACTTT. The encoded protein is CASSEEMTGGGSPLHF.

This chain uses TRBV14 with TRBJ2-3; the D gene is possibly TRBD1 (7 bases). Germline V CDR1 and CDR2: SGHDN, FVKESK. This CDR3 comprises 17 residues. Between the trimmed V and J ends, which lost 4 bases and 1 base, there was a span of 18 bases. The CDR3 sequence: CASSPPPGRGGTDTQYF. The CDR3 nucleotides are TGTGCCAGCAGCCCCCCCCCGGGCAGGGGGGGCACAGATACGCAGTATTTT.

V is TRBV5-4 and J is TRBJ2-2; weak D call: TRBD2 (6 bases). The CDR3 length is 16 residues. Germline lookup yields CDR1 SGHNT and CDR2 YYREEE (reference sequence). The germline V and J ends were trimmed by 2 bases and 5 bases, with 16 bases remaining between them. CDR3 DNA sequence: TGTGCCAGCAGCTTTAACGGGGGAAGGATAACCGGGGAGCTGTTTTTT. Translating it yields CASSFNGGRITGELFF. The whole variable domain, remainder taken from reference TRBV5-4 and TRBJ2-2, is ETGVTQSPTHLIKTRGQQVTLRCSSQSGHNTVSWYQQALGQGPQFIFQYYREEENGRGNFPPRFSGLQFPNYSSELNVNALELDDSALYLCASSFNGGRITGELFFGEGSRLTVL.

As regards this clone: The germline gene is not matched at one end of the junction; a read error may be the cause. The genes are TRBV5-6 and TRBJ2-7; 7 bases fit TRBD2. The CDR3 is 9 amino acids. Germline-derived CDR1 and CDR2 are SGHDT and YYEEEE. The chain's CDR3 is CASSLGGGF. CDR3 in DNA: TGTGCCAGCAGCTTGGGGGGGGGCTTC.